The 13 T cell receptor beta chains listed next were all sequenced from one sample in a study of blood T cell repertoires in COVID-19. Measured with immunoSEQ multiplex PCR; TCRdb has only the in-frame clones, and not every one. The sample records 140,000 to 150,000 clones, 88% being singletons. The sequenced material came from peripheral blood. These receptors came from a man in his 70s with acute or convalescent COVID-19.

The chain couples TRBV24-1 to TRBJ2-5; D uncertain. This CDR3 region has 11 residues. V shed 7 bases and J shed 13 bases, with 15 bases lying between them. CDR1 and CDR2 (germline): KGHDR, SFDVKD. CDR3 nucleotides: TGTGCCACCAGCCACTCGGGTGTGAGGTACTTC. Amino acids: CATSHSGVRYF.

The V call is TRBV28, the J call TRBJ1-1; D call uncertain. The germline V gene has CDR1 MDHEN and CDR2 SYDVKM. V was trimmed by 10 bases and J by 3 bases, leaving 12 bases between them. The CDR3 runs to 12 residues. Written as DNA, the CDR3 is TGTGCCATCCAGAGGTGGGACACTGAAGCTTTCTTT. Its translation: CAIQRWDTEAFF.

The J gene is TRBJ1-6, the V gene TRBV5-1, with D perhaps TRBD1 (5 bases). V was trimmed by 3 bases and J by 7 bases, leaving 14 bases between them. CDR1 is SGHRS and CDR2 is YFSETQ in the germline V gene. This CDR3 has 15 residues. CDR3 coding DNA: TGCGCCAGCAGCTCCGCGGCAGGGAAGAATTCACCCCTCCACTTT. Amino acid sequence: CASSSAAGKNSPLHF.

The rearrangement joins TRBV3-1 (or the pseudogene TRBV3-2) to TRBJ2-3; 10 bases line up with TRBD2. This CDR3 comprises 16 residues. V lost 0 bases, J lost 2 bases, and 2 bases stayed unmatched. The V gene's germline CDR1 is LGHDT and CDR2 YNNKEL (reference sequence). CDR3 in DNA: TGTGCCAGCAGCCAAGATAGCGGGGGGCCCACAGATACGCAGTATTTT. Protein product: CASSQDSGGPTDTQYF.

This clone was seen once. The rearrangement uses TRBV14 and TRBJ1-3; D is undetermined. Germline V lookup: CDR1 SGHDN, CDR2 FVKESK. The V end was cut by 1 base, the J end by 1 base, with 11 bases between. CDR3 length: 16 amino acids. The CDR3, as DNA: TGTGCCAGCAGCCAAGCGGGGAAAAGGTCTGGAAACACCATATATTTT. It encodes CASSQAGKRSGNTIYF.

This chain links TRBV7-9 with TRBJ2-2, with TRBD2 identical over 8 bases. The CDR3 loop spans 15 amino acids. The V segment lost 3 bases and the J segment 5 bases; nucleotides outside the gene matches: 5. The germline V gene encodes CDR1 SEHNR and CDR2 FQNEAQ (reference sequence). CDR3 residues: CASSFQAGATGELFF. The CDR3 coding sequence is TGTGCCAGCAGCTTTCAAGCGGGAGCTACCGGGGAGCTGTTTTTT. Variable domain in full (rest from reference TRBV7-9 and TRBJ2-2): DTGVSQNPRHKITKRGQNVTFRCDPISEHNRLYWYRQTLGQGPEFLTYFQNEAQLEKSRLLSDRFSAERPKGSFSTLEIQRTEQGDSAMYLCASSFQAGATGELFFGEGSRLTVL.

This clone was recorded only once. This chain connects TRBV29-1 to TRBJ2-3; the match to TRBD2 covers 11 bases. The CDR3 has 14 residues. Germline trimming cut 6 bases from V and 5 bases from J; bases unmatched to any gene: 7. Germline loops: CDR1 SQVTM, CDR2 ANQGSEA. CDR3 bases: TGCAGCGTGACTAGCGGGGACGGGGTAGATACGCAGTATTTT. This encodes CSVTSGDGVDTQYF.

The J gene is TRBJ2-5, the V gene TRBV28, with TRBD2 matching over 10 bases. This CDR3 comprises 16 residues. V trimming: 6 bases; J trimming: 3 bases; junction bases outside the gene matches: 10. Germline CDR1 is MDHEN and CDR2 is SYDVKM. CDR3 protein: CASRLTGLAGEETQYF. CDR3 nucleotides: TGTGCCAGCAGACTTACGGGGCTAGCGGGAGAAGAGACCCAGTACTTC.

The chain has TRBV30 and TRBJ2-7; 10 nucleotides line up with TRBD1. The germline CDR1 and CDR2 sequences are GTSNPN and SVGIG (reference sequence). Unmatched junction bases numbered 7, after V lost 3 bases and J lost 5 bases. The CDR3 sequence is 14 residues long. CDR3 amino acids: CAWRPLDRGNEQYF. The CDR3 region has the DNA TGTGCCTGGAGGCCCTTGGACAGGGGGAACGAGCAGTACTTC.

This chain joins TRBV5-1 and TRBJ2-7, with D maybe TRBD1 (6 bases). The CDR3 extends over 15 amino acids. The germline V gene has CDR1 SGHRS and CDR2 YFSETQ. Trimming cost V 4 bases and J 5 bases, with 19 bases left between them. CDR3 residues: CASSLTRGQSNEQYF. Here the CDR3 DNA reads TGCGCCAGCAGCCTTACAAGAGGACAGAGCAACGAGCAGTACTTC. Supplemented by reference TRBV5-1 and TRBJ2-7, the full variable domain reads KAGVTQTPRYLIKTRGQQVTLSCSPISGHRSVSWYQQTPGQGLQFLFEYFSETQRNKGNFPGRFSGRQFSNSRSEMNVSTLELGDSALYLCASSLTRGQSNEQYFGPGTRLTVT.

The CDR3 reads CASREGLAGKYEQYF. As DNA, the CDR3 is TGTGCCAGCAGGGAGGGACTAGCGGGGAAATACGAGCAGTACTTC. The chain uses TRBV6-6 and TRBJ2-7; 13 nucleotides line up with TRBD2. J was trimmed by 4 bases and V by 6 bases; bases with no gene match: 6. The CDR3 has 15 amino acids. Germline values: CDR1 MNHNY, CDR2 SVGAGI (reference sequence).

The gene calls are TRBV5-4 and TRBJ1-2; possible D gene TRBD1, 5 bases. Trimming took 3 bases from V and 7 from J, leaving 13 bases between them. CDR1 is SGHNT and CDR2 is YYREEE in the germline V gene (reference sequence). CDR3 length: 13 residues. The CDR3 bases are TGTGCCAGCAGCTACGGGGGTACGGCTGGCTACACCTTC. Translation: CASSYGGTAGYTF.

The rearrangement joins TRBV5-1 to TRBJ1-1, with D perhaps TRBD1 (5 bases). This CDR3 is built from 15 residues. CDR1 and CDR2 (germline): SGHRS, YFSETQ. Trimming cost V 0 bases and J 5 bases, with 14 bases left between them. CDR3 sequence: CASSLAPGEETEAFF. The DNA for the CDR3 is TGCGCCAGCAGCTTGGCCCCGGGGGAGGAAACTGAAGCTTTCTTT.